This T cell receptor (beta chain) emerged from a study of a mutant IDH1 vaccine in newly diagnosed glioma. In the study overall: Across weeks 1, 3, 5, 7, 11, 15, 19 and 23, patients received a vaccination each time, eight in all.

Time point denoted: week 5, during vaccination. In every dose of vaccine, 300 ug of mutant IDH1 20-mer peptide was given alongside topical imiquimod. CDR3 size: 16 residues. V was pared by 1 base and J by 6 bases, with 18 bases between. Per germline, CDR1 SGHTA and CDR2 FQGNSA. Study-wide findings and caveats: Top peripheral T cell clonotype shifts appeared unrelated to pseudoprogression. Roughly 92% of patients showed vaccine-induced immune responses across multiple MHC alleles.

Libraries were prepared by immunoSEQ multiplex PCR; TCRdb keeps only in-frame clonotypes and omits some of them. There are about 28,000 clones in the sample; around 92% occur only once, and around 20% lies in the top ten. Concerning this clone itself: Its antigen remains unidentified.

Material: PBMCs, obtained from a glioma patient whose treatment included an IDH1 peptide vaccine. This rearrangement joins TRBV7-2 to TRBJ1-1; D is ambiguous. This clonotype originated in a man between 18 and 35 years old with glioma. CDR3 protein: CASSLVSSAEDSEAFF. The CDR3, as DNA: TGTGCCAGCAGCTTAGTGTCTTCCGCGGAGGATTCTGAAGCTTTCTTT.